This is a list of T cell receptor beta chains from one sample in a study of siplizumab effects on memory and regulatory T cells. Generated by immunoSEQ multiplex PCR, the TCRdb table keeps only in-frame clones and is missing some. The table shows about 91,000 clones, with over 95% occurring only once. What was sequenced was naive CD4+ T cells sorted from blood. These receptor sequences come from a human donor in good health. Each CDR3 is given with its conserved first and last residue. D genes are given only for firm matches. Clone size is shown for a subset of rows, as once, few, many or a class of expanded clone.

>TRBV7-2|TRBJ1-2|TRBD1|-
TGTGCCAGCAGCTTTACAGGGGATGGCTACACCTTC
CASSFTGDGYTF
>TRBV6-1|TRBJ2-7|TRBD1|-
TGTGCCAGCAGTGAAACAGGGGGTCGGGAGCAGTACTTC
CASSETGGREQYF
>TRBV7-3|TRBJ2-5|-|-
TGTGCCAGCATTCAACTCCGCCGTATGTCGTACTTC
CASIQLRRMSYF
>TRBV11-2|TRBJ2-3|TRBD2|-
TGTGCCAGCAGCTTGCTAGCGGGGGTTGGCACAGATACGCAGTATTTT
CASSLLAGVGTDTQYF
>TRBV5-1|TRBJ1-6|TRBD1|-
TGCGCCAGCAGCTTGGATGGGACAGGTTCACCCCTCCACTTT
CASSLDGTGSPLHF
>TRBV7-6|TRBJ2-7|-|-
TGTGCCAGCAGCTTACAGGGACCCGGGGACGAGCAGTACTTC
CASSLQGPGDEQYF
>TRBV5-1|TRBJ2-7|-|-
TGCGCCAGCTCCTCCTCTGGGGGAGCCGAGCAGTACTTC
CASSSSGGAEQYF
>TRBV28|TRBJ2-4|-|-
TGTGCCAGCAGTAGAGGGACACTAGCCAAAAACATTCAGTACTTC
CASSRGTLAKNIQYF
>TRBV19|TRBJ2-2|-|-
TGTGCCAGTAGTATTTTTTCCGGGGAGCTGTTTTTT
CASSIFSGELFF
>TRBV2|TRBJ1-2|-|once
TGTGCCAGCACCTCGACACTCCTTTATGGCTACACCTTC
CASTSTLLYGYTF
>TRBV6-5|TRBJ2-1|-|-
TGTGCCACGACGGGTTACAATGAGCAGTTCTTC
CATTGYNEQFF
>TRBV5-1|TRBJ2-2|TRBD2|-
TGCGCCAGCAGCGCTCGGACTAGCGGGGGGGCCGTCGGGGAGCTGTTTTTT
CASSARTSGGAVGELFF
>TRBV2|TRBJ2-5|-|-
TGTGCCAGCAGGGGGGAAGTCCAAGAGACCCAGTACTTC
CASRGEVQETQYF
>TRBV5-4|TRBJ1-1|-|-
TGTGCCAGCAGCGACCCGACAGGAATGGGCACTGAAGCTTTCTTT
CASSDPTGMGTEAFF
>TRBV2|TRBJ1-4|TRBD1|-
TGTGCCAGCAAGACAGGGCCATACGCAATGAATGAAAAACTGTTTTTT
CASKTGPYAMNEKLFF
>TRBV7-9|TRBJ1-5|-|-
TGTGCCAGCAGCCCGGCCGAGGGGAGCAATCAGCCCCAGCATTTT
CASSPAEGSNQPQHF
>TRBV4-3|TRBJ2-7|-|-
TGCGCCAGCAGCCAAGATCGAAGCAGCCCCTACGAGCAGTACTTC
CASSQDRSSPYEQYF
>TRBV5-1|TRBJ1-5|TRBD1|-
TGCGCCAGCAGCATTGGGGACAGGGAAAATCAGCCCCAGCATTTT
CASSIGDRENQPQHF
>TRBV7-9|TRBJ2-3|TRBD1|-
TGTGCCAGCGGAAGACAGGGCGGCACAGATACGCAGTATTTT
CASGRQGGTDTQYF
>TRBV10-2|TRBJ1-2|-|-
TGCGCCAGCAGTGAGCCCGGACAGTCCAAACTGGATGGCTACACCTTC
CASSEPGQSKLDGYTF
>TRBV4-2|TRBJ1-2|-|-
TGTGCCAGCAGCTTTCCTCCCGGACAGACAATCTATGGCTACACCTTC
CASSFPPGQTIYGYTF
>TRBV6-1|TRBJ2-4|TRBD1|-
TGTGCCAGCAGTACCGGACAGGTCGCCAAAAACATTCAGTACTTC
CASSTGQVAKNIQYF
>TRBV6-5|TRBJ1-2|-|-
TGTGCCAGCAGTTACTCGAATCGTGGGGATCCTGGCTACACCTTC
CASSYSNRGDPGYTF
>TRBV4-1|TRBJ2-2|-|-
TGCGCCAGCAGCCCGTTAAAGACCGGGGAGCTGTTTTTT
CASSPLKTGELFF
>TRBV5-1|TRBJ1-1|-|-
TGCGCCAGCAGCCCGGCGGGGGGAGGAGGGTACGCTGAAGCTTTCTTT
CASSPAGGGGYAEAFF
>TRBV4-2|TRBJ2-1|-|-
TGTGCCAGCAGCCAGGGCCGGAGCTCCTACAATGAGCAGTTCTTC
CASSQGRSSYNEQFF
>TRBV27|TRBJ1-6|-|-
TGTGCCAGCAGTTTTGGCGGGGGTGGAACTTCACCCCTCCACTTT
CASSFGGGGTSPLHF
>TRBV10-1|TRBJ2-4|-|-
TGCGCCAGCAGTGATGGGGTCATTCAGTACTTC
CASSDGVIQYF
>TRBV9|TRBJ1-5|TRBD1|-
TGTGCCAGCAGTGGGACAGGGTTTCGCAATCAGCCCCAGCATTTT
CASSGTGFRNQPQHF
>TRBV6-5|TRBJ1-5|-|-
TGTGCCAGCAGTTACTCCGCACTTGTCAATCAGCCCCAGCATTTT
CASSYSALVNQPQHF
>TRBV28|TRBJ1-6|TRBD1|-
TGTGCCGCCTCGGGACAGGCCTATAATTCACCCCTCCACTTT
CAASGQAYNSPLHF
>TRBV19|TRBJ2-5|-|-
TGTGCCAGTAGTCTTGGGGAGACCCAGTACTTC
CASSLGETQYF
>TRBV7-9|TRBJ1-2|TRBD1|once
TGTGCCAGCAGCCCGAGGGACAGGGCTTATGGCTACACCTTC
CASSPRDRAYGYTF
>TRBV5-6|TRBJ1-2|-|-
TGTGCCAGCAGCTTTTGGGTTGGGGGGATGAAGGGCTACACCTTC
CASSFWVGGMKGYTF
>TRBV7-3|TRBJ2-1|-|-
TGTGCCAGCAGCTTAGACCCCCAGTTTGAGCAGTTCTTC
CASSLDPQFEQFF
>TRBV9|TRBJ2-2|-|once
TGTGCCAGCAGCGTACTCACGGTCGGGGGTACGAACACCGGGGAGCTGTTTTTT
CASSVLTVGGTNTGELFF
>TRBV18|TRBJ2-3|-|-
TGTGCCAGCTCCCGCCCCGGGGACCCAGATACGCAGTATTTT
CASSRPGDPDTQYF
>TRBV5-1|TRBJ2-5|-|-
TGCGCCAGCAGCTTGGTGGTGGGGGCCCAAGAGACCCAGTACTTC
CASSLVVGAQETQYF
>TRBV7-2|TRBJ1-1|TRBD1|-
TGTGCCAGCAGCGACAGGGGCGGGATCACTGAAGCTTTCTTT
CASSDRGGITEAFF
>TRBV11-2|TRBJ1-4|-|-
TGTGCCAGCAGCTTAGATGGCAGAAAAAATGAAAAACTGTTTTTT
CASSLDGRKNEKLFF
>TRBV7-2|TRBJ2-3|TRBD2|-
TGTGCCAGCAGCTTAGGACTAGCGGGGGGGCAAGATACGCAGTATTTT
CASSLGLAGGQDTQYF
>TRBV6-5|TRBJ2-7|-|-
TGTGCCAGCAGCCCTACACGGCTCAAGTCCTACGAGCAGTACTTC
CASSPTRLKSYEQYF
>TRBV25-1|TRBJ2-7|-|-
TGTGCCAGCAGTGAATTCGGCGGATCCTACGAGCAGTACTTC
CASSEFGGSYEQYF
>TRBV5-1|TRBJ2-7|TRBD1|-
TGCGCCAGCAGTGGGGACAGGGACAGACTTTTTGACTACGAGCAGTACTTC
CASSGDRDRLFDYEQYF
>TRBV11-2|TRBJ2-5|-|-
TGTGCCAGCAGCTCCCAGGGTGCAGGGGAGACCCAGTACTTC
CASSSQGAGETQYF
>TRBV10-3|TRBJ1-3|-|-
TGTGCCATCAGTGAGGGGCAGACTGGAAACACCATATATTTT
CAISEGQTGNTIYF
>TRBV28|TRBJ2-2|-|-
TGTGCCAGCAGTGGCTCCCTACGGGCTCGGGCCGGGGAGCTGTTTTTT
CASSGSLRARAGELFF
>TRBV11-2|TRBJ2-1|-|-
TGTGCCAGCAGCTCCCTTCCGGGATTAACAGGGACAAGGTTCTTC
CASSSLPGLTGTRFF
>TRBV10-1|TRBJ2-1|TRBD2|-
TGCGCCAGCAGAGGTAACCAGCGGGGGACTAACAATGAGCAGTTCTTC
CASRGNQRGTNNEQFF
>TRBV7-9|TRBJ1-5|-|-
TGTGCCAGCAGCTTCTCCGGTCAGCCCCAGCATTTT
CASSFSGQPQHF
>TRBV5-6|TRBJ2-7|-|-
TGTGCCAGCAGCCCCGGACAGTCCTACGAGCAGTACTTC
CASSPGQSYEQYF
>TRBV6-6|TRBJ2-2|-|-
TGTGCCAGCAAAGACAAGAACACCGGGGAGCTGTTTTTT
CASKDKNTGELFF